A single sample is the source of the 5 T cell receptor beta chains below, sequenced in a study of cytomegalovirus exposure and HLA in healthy donors. PCR primers comprised 60 Vbeta and 13 Jbeta primers. Assay used: immunoSEQ multiplex PCR; TCRdb lists only in-frame clones, some missing. The table lists approximately 120,000 clones, roughly 77% of them singletons. Material: PBMCs. Receptors originate from a woman aged 30 to 39 in good health and CMV-seronegative.

Concerning this clone itself: Germline and junction disagree at one end, which may indicate a read error. The V gene is TRBV7-9, the J gene TRBJ1-6; the D gene is possibly TRBD1 (6 bases). The V gene's germline CDR1 is SEHNR and CDR2 FQNEAQ (reference sequence). The CDR3 runs to 16 residues. The CDR3 protein is CSSSSGADRLNSPLHF. Here the CDR3 DNA reads TGTTCCAGCAGCTCAGGGGCTGACAGACTTAATTCACCCCTCCACTTT.

The rearrangement links TRBV5-4 to TRBJ2-3; TRBD1 is a possible D gene (5 bases). V lost 2 bases to trimming and J lost 0 bases, with 7 bases between them. CDR1 SGHNT and CDR2 YYREEE come from the germline V gene (reference sequence). The CDR3 extends over 14 amino acids. CDR3 nucleotide sequence: TGTGCCAGCAGCTTCGACAGTAGCACAGATACGCAGTATTTT. It codes for CASSFDSSTDTQYF.

The rearrangement uses TRBV30 and TRBJ1-1, with no clear D. This CDR3 region has 14 residues. Germline CDR1 is GTSNPN and CDR2 is SVGIG (reference sequence). V lost 4 bases to trimming and J lost 0 bases, with 12 bases between them. The CDR3 loop is CAWKKERMNTEAFF. Here the CDR3 DNA reads TGTGCCTGGAAAAAAGAGAGGATGAACACTGAAGCTTTCTTT.

The chain uses TRBV7-2 and TRBJ2-1, with 7 bases aligning to TRBD2. Germline assignment: CDR1 SGHTA and CDR2 FQGNSA. This CDR3 has 13 amino acids. The junction had 4 bases not matched to a gene; V was cut back by 5 bases and J by 6 bases. The CDR3 reads CASSLSGRNEQFF. In nucleotides, the CDR3 is TGTGCCAGCAGCCTTAGCGGGCGCAATGAGCAGTTCTTC.

V and J are TRBV6-1 and TRBJ1-3; D might be TRBD1 (5 bases). The CDR3 is 15 amino acids. Looked up from germline, CDR1 is MNHNS and CDR2 is SASEGT. V lost 7 bases and J lost 4, with 17 bases in between. The CDR3 coding sequence is TGTGCCAGCATTATCACCGACAGTTCGGGAAACACCATATATTTT. Encoded protein: CASIITDSSGNTIYF.